The sequence of this TCR beta chain was determined in a study of neoadjuvant anti-PD-1 for oral cavity cancer. CDR3 length: 14 residues. Germline assignment: CDR1 ENHRY and CDR2 SYGVKD. Trimming took 10 bases from V and 2 from J; bases not matched to a gene: 6. Time point of the sample: after neoadjuvant nivolumab, at surgical resection. Repertoires were generated with immunoSEQ multiplex PCR, while TCRdb's copy carries only in-frame clones and drops some. The sample has just over 65,000 clones; about 88% are singletons. The genes are TRBV10-3 and TRBJ1-5; 9 positions agree with TRBD1. Sequencing was performed on PBMCs, taken after nivolumab (anti-PD-1) treatment. The receptor comes from a person between 35 and 79 years old with oral cavity squamous cell carcinoma. The chain's CDR3 is CATHWDRGNQPQHF. Here the CDR3 DNA reads TGTGCCACCCACTGGGACAGGGGCAATCAGCCCCAGCATTTT.